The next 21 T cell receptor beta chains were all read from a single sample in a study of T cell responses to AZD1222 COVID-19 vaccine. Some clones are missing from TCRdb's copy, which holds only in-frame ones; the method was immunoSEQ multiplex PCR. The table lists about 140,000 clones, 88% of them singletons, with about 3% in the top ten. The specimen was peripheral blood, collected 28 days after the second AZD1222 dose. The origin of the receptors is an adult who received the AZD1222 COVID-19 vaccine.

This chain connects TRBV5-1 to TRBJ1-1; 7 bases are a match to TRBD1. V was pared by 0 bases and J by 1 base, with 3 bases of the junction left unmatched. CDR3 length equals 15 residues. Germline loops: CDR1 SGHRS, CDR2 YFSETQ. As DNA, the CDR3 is TGCGCCAGCAGCTTGGTTGCAGGGGGGAACACTGAAGCTTTCTTT. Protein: CASSLVAGGNTEAFF. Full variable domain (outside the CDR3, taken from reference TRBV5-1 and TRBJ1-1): KAGVTQTPRYLIKTRGQQVTLSCSPISGHRSVSWYQQTPGQGLQFLFEYFSETQRNKGNFPGRFSGRQFSNSRSEMNVSTLELGDSALYLCASSLVAGGNTEAFFGQGTRLTVV.

The CDR3 nucleotides read TGTGCCATCAGCCCGAGCGGGGGTAGCACAGATACGCAGTATTTT. It is translated as CAISPSGGSTDTQYF. The chain uses TRBV10-3 and TRBJ2-3; 8 bases align to TRBD2. The CDR3 length is 15 residues. With V trimmed by 6 bases and J by 0 bases, 5 bases remained unmatched. Germline V lookup: CDR1 ENHRY, CDR2 SYGVKD.

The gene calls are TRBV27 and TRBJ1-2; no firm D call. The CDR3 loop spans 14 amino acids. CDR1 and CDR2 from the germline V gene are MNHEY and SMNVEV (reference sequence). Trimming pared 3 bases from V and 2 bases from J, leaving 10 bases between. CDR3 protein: CASSLGGTNYGYTF. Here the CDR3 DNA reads TGTGCCAGCAGTTTGGGAGGAACCAACTATGGCTACACCTTC.

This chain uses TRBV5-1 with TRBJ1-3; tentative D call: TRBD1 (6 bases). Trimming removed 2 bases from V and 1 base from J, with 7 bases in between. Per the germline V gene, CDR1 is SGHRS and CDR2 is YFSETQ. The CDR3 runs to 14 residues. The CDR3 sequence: CASSLGQSGNTIYF. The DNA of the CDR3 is TGCGCCAGCAGCTTAGGACAGTCTGGAAACACCATATATTTT. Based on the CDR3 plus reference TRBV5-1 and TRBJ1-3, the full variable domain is KAGVTQTPRYLIKTRGQQVTLSCSPISGHRSVSWYQQTPGQGLQFLFEYFSETQRNKGNFPGRFSGRQFSNSRSEMNVSTLELGDSALYLCASSLGQSGNTIYFGEGSWLTVV.

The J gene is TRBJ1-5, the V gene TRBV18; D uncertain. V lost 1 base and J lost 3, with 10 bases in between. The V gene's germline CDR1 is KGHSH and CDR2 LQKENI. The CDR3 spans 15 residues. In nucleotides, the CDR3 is TGTGCCAGCTCACCACAGGAGGGTTCCAATCAGCCCCAGCATTTT. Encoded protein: CASSPQEGSNQPQHF.

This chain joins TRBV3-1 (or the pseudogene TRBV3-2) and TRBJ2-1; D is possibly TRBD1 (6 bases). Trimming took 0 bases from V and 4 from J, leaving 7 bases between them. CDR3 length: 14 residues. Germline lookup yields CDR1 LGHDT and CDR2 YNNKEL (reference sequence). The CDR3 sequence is CASSQEGGYNEQFF. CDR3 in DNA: TGTGCCAGCAGCCAAGAAGGGGGTTACAATGAGCAGTTCTTC.

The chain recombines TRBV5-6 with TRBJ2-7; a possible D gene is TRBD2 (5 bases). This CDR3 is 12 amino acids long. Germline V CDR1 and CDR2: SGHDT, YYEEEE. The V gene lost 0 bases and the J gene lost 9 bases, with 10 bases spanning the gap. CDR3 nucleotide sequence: TGTGCCAGCAGCTTGGTAAGGGAGCGGCAGTACTTC. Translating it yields CASSLVRERQYF.

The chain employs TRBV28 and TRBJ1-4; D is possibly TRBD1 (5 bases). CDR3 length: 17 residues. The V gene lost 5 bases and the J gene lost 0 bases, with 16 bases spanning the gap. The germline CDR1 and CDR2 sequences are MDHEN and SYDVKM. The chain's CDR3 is CASSPRDPFATNEKLFF. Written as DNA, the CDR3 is TGTGCCAGCAGTCCCAGGGACCCCTTTGCAACTAATGAAAAACTGTTTTTT.

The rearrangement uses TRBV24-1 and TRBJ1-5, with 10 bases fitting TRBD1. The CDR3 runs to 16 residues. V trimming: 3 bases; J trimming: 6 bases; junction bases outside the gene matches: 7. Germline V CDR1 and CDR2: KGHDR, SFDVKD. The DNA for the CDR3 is TGTGCCACCAGTGATCCGCGACAGGGGGCCTCTCAGCCCCAGCATTTT. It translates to CATSDPRQGASQPQHF.

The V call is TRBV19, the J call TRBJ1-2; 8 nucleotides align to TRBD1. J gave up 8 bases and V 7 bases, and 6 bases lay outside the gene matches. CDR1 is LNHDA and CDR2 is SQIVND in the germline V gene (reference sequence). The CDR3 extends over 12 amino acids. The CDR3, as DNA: TGTGCCAGTAAATTCGACAGGGGCGGCTACACCTTC. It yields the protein CASKFDRGGYTF.

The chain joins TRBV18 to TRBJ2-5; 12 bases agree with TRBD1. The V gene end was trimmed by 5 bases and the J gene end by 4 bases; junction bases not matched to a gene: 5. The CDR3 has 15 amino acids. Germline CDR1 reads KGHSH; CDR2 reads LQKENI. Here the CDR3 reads CASSTGQGARETQYF. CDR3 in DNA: TGTGCCAGCTCAACGGGACAGGGGGCGAGAGAGACCCAGTACTTC.

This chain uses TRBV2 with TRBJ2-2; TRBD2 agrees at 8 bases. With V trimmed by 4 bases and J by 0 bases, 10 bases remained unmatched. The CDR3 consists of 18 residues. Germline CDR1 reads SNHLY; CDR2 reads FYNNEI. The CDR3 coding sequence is TGTGCCAGCAGTGTTCCCCGAATAGCGGGGACGAACACCGGGGAGCTGTTTTTT. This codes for CASSVPRIAGTNTGELFF. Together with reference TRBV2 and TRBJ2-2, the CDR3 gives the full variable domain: EPEVTQTPSHQVTQMGQEVILRCVPISNHLYFYWYRQILGQKVEFLVSFYNNEISEKSEIFDDQFSVERPDGSNFTLKIRSTKLEDSAMYFCASSVPRIAGTNTGELFFGEGSRLTVL.

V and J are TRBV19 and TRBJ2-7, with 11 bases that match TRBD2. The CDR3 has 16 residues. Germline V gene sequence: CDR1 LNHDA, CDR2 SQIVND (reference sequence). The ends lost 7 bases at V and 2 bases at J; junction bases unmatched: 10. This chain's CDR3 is CASTPTSGAQAYEQYF. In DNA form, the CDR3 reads TGTGCCAGTACCCCGACTAGCGGGGCCCAAGCCTACGAGCAGTACTTC.

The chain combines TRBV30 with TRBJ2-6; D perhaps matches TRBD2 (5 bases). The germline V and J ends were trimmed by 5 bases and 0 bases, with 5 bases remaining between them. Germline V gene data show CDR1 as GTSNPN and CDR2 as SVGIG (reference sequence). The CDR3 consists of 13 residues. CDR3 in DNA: TGTGCCTGGCGGGGCTCTGGGGCCAACGTCCTGACTTTC. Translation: CAWRGSGANVLTF.

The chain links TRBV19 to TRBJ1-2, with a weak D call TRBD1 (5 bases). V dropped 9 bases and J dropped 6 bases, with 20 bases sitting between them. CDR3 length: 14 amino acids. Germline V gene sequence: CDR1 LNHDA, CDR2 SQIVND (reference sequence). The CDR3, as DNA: TGTGCCAGCGCGACAGAGTCTGGCTTCCATGGCTACACCTTC. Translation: CASATESGFHGYTF.

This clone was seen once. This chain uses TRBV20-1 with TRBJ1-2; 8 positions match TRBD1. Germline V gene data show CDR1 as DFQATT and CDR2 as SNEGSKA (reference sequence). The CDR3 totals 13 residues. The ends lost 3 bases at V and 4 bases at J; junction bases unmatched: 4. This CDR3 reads CSASEDRGYGYTF. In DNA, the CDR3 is TGCAGTGCTAGTGAAGACAGGGGCTATGGCTACACCTTC.

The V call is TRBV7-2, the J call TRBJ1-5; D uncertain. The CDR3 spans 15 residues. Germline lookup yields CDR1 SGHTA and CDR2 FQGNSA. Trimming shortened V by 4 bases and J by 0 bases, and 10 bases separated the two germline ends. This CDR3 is CASSSPPYSNQPQHF. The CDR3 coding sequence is TGTGCCAGCAGCTCACCGCCTTATAGCAATCAGCCCCAGCATTTT.

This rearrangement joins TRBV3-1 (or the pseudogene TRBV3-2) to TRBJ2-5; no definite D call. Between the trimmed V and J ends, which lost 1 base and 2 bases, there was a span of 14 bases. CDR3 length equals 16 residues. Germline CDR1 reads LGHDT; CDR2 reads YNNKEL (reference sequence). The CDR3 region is CASSQGFAKGQETQYF. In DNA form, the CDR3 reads TGTGCCAGCAGCCAAGGGTTCGCCAAGGGTCAAGAGACCCAGTACTTC.

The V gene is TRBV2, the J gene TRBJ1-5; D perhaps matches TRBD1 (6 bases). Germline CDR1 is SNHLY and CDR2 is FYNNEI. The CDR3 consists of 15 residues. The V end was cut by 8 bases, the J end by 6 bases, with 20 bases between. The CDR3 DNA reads TGTGCCAGCGCCTGGATGGGGGCTGACGGTCAGCCCCAGCATTTT. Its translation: CASAWMGADGQPQHF.

This chain's CDR3 is CASSEGRGGGNQPQHF. The DNA for the CDR3 is TGTGCCAGCAGTGAAGGGAGGGGCGGGGGCAATCAGCCCCAGCATTTT. V is TRBV6-1 and J is TRBJ1-5, with D possibly being TRBD1 (5 bases). The CDR3 sequence is 16 residues long. In germline, CDR1 is MNHNS, CDR2 SASEGT. The V end was cut by 1 base, the J end by 2 bases, with 12 bases between.

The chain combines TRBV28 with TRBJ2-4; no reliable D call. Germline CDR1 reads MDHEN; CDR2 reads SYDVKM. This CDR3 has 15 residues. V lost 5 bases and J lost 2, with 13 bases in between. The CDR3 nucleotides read TGTGCCAGCAGTGGAGAGATTTTAACCAAAAACATTCAGTACTTC. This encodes CASSGEILTKNIQYF.